The rows below give T cell receptor beta chains drawn from one sample of a study of blood T cell repertoires in COVID-19. Some clones are missing from TCRdb's copy, which holds only in-frame ones; the method was immunoSEQ multiplex PCR. Altogether around 270,000 clones are present, about 89% being singletons, with the ten largest covering less than 3%. The source material was peripheral blood. The receptors stem from a woman aged 45-65 years with acute or convalescent COVID-19. The CDR3 runs from the conserved cysteine through the conserved F or W. Each record gives: D gene, V gene, J gene, clone size, CDR3 DNA, CDR3 protein. The D gene is left open where the match is weak. Where a row states a size, it is once, few, many or the class of an expanded clone; other rows omit it.

D gene: .; V gene: TRBV6-1; J gene: TRBJ1-4; clone size: .; CDR3 DNA: TGTGCCAGCAGTGAAGGGGGGGTAGGAGAAAAACTGTTTTTT; CDR3 protein: CASSEGGVGEKLFF
D gene: .; V gene: TRBV18; J gene: TRBJ2-2; clone size: .; CDR3 DNA: TGTGCCAGCTCACTACAGTCCGGGGAGCTGTTTTTT; CDR3 protein: CASSLQSGELFF
D gene: TRBD1; V gene: TRBV2; J gene: TRBJ1-3; clone size: .; CDR3 DNA: TGTGCCGCCCGACAGGGTTCCGGAAACACCATATATTTT; CDR3 protein: CAARQGSGNTIYF
D gene: TRBD1; V gene: TRBV9; J gene: TRBJ1-2; clone size: .; CDR3 DNA: TGTGCCAGCAGCGTCGGACAGGACTATGGCTACACCTTC; CDR3 protein: CASSVGQDYGYTF
D gene: .; V gene: TRBV9; J gene: TRBJ1-5; clone size: .; CDR3 DNA: TGTGCCAGCAGCGTTGGAGAGGGACAGCCCCAGCATTTT; CDR3 protein: CASSVGEGQPQHF
D gene: .; V gene: TRBV9; J gene: TRBJ1-4; clone size: .; CDR3 DNA: TGTGCCAGCAGCGTAAGTCCCGGAGGAATTAATGAAAAACTGTTTTTT; CDR3 protein: CASSVSPGGINEKLFF
D gene: TRBD1; V gene: TRBV19; J gene: TRBJ1-4; clone size: .; CDR3 DNA: TGTGCCAGTAGTCGGGGGACAGGGGAAAATGAAAAACTGTTTTTT; CDR3 protein: CASSRGTGENEKLFF
D gene: TRBD1; V gene: TRBV7-9; J gene: TRBJ2-7; clone size: .; CDR3 DNA: TGTGCCAGCAGCCCTGACAGGGACTACGAGCAGTACTTC; CDR3 protein: CASSPDRDYEQYF
D gene: TRBD1; V gene: TRBV27; J gene: TRBJ1-4; clone size: once; CDR3 DNA: TGTGCCAGCAGTACGCGGGACAGGGGGGGATCTCAGAATGAAAAACTGTTTTTT; CDR3 protein: CASSTRDRGGSQNEKLFF
D gene: .; V gene: TRBV14; J gene: TRBJ1-6; clone size: .; CDR3 DNA: TGTGCCAGCAGCCGGGCCCTTAATTCACCCCTCCACTTT; CDR3 protein: CASSRALNSPLHF
D gene: .; V gene: TRBV5-1; J gene: TRBJ1-1; clone size: .; CDR3 DNA: TGCGCCAGCAGTATTATCACAGGGAACACTGAAGCTTTCTTT; CDR3 protein: CASSIITGNTEAFF
D gene: TRBD1; V gene: TRBV27; J gene: TRBJ1-6; clone size: .; CDR3 DNA: TGTGCCAGCAGTAGGACAGGGCTTGGTTCACCCCTCCACTTT; CDR3 protein: CASSRTGLGSPLHF
D gene: TRBD1; V gene: TRBV7-2; J gene: TRBJ1-3; clone size: few; CDR3 DNA: TGTGCCAGCAGCTTAGTGGGACAGGGCCACTCTGGAAACACCATATATTTT; CDR3 protein: CASSLVGQGHSGNTIYF
D gene: TRBD1; V gene: TRBV7-2; J gene: TRBJ1-6; clone size: .; CDR3 DNA: TGTGCCAGCAGCTCAGACAGGGATTCACCCCTCCACTTT; CDR3 protein: CASSSDRDSPLHF
D gene: .; V gene: TRBV29-1; J gene: TRBJ1-1; clone size: .; CDR3 DNA: TGCAGCGTTGAAGATCTGACAGTTGGGGACACTGAAGCTTTCTTT; CDR3 protein: CSVEDLTVGDTEAFF
D gene: .; V gene: TRBV4-1; J gene: TRBJ2-7; clone size: .; CDR3 DNA: TGCGCCAGCAGCCAAGATCCGGCGGGAAGCTACGAGCAGTACTTC; CDR3 protein: CASSQDPAGSYEQYF
D gene: .; V gene: TRBV14; J gene: TRBJ2-5; clone size: .; CDR3 DNA: TGTGCCAGCAGCCAAGATCGGGATCCCCGAGGGAAAGAGACCCAGTACTTC; CDR3 protein: CASSQDRDPRGKETQYF
D gene: .; V gene: TRBV28; J gene: TRBJ1-2; clone size: .; CDR3 DNA: TGTGCCAGCCGGTCCCTAGATGGCTACACCTTC; CDR3 protein: CASRSLDGYTF
D gene: .; V gene: TRBV28; J gene: TRBJ1-2; clone size: .; CDR3 DNA: TGTGCCAGCAGTTTAACCCCCAGGAACCCGTATGGCTACACCTTC; CDR3 protein: CASSLTPRNPYGYTF
D gene: .; V gene: TRBV9; J gene: TRBJ2-7; clone size: few; CDR3 DNA: TGTGCCAGCAGCCCGCTACCTCGTGACGAGCAGTACTTC; CDR3 protein: CASSPLPRDEQYF
D gene: TRBD1; V gene: TRBV5-4; J gene: TRBJ2-7; clone size: .; CDR3 DNA: TGTGCCAGCAGCTTGCACCTACAGGGGGCTTACGAGCAGTACTTC; CDR3 protein: CASSLHLQGAYEQYF
D gene: .; V gene: TRBV7-9; J gene: TRBJ2-7; clone size: .; CDR3 DNA: TGTGCCAGCAGTGACAAAATAGCCGGGACAATGAGTTACGAGCAGTACTTC; CDR3 protein: CASSDKIAGTMSYEQYF
D gene: TRBD1; V gene: TRBV9; J gene: TRBJ2-3; clone size: .; CDR3 DNA: TGTGCCAGCAGTAACGGACAGGGGCTGGATACGCAGTATTTT; CDR3 protein: CASSNGQGLDTQYF
D gene: TRBD2; V gene: TRBV27; J gene: TRBJ2-5; clone size: .; CDR3 DNA: TGTGCCAGCAGTGTTGGACTAGCGGGAGAGACCCAGTACTTC; CDR3 protein: CASSVGLAGETQYF
D gene: TRBD2; V gene: TRBV5-1; J gene: TRBJ2-1; clone size: .; CDR3 DNA: TGCGCCAGCAGCTTGGAGGGGCGGGAGACGTCCTACAATGAGCAGTTCTTC; CDR3 protein: CASSLEGRETSYNEQFF
D gene: TRBD2; V gene: TRBV28; J gene: TRBJ2-5; clone size: .; CDR3 DNA: TGTGCCAGCAGTCAAAGGGAGGGACAAGAGACCCAGTACTTC; CDR3 protein: CASSQREGQETQYF
D gene: TRBD1; V gene: TRBV6-6; J gene: TRBJ1-6; clone size: .; CDR3 DNA: TGTGCCAGCAGTCTCCGAATAGGGACAGCCCCAAATTCACCCCTCCACTTT; CDR3 protein: CASSLRIGTAPNSPLHF
D gene: TRBD1; V gene: TRBV27; J gene: TRBJ1-5; clone size: .; CDR3 DNA: TGTGCCAGCAGTTTATCCCGGACAGGGGGCAATCAGCCCCAGCATTTT; CDR3 protein: CASSLSRTGGNQPQHF
D gene: TRBD1; V gene: TRBV5-7; J gene: TRBJ2-5; clone size: once; CDR3 DNA: TGTGCCAGCAGCTACGGACAGGGGGGAAAGCATCCACAAGAGACCCAGTACTTC; CDR3 protein: CASSYGQGGKHPQETQYF
D gene: TRBD1; V gene: TRBV5-1; J gene: TRBJ1-3; clone size: .; CDR3 DNA: TGCGCCAGCAGTACAGGGGTTCCTGGAAACACCATATATTTT; CDR3 protein: CASSTGVPGNTIYF
D gene: .; V gene: TRBV15; J gene: TRBJ1-1; clone size: .; CDR3 DNA: TGTGCCACCAGCAGCAAAGGCGGTGTTGCAGCTTTCTTT; CDR3 protein: CATSSKGGVAAFF
D gene: TRBD2; V gene: TRBV5-4; J gene: TRBJ2-7; clone size: .; CDR3 DNA: TGTGCCAGCAGCACCGGAGGGACTAGCGGCCGCTACGAGCAGTACTTC; CDR3 protein: CASSTGGTSGRYEQYF
D gene: .; V gene: TRBV21-1; J gene: TRBJ2-7; clone size: .; CDR3 DNA: TGTGCCAGCAAGTGTAGTGACAGGGACTACGAGCAGTACTTC; CDR3 protein: CASKCSDRDYEQYF
D gene: .; V gene: TRBV7-2; J gene: TRBJ1-6; clone size: .; CDR3 DNA: TGTGCCAGCAGCTTCCGTTCGAATTCACCCCTCCACTTT; CDR3 protein: CASSFRSNSPLHF
D gene: TRBD2; V gene: TRBV10-3; J gene: TRBJ2-1; clone size: .; CDR3 DNA: TGTGCCATCAGTGAGTCGGGTAGAGCGGGAGGGGACAATGAGCAGTTCTTC; CDR3 protein: CAISESGRAGGDNEQFF
D gene: TRBD2; V gene: TRBV19; J gene: TRBJ2-7; clone size: once; CDR3 DNA: TGTGCCAGTAGGACGATAGCGGGAGGACCCTACGAGCAGTACTTC; CDR3 protein: CASRTIAGGPYEQYF
D gene: TRBD1; V gene: TRBV18; J gene: TRBJ1-1; clone size: .; CDR3 DNA: TGTGCCAGCTTACTGACAGGGTTGACTGAAGCTTTCTTT; CDR3 protein: CASLLTGLTEAFF
D gene: TRBD2; V gene: TRBV20-1; J gene: TRBJ2-2; clone size: .; CDR3 DNA: TGCAGTGCTAGTTTAGCGGGCCGGGGCACCGGGGAGCTGTTTTTT; CDR3 protein: CSASLAGRGTGELFF
D gene: .; V gene: TRBV6-5; J gene: TRBJ1-6; clone size: .; CDR3 DNA: TGTGCCAGCAGGTTACAACAGGGTATTTCACCCCTCCACTTT; CDR3 protein: CASRLQQGISPLHF
D gene: .; V gene: TRBV7-9; J gene: TRBJ1-6; clone size: .; CDR3 DNA: TGTGCCAGCAGCCCCGGGGGGAGATATAATTCACCCCTCCACTTT; CDR3 protein: CASSPGGRYNSPLHF
D gene: .; V gene: TRBV25-1; J gene: TRBJ2-4; clone size: .; CDR3 DNA: TGTGCCAGCAGGCCCCGGGACAAGGTGGCCAAAAACATTCAGTACTTC; CDR3 protein: CASRPRDKVAKNIQYF
D gene: .; V gene: TRBV4-2; J gene: TRBJ1-5; clone size: .; CDR3 DNA: TGTGCCAGCAGCCCGCAGGAGGCGAAGAGAGAGGCCCAGCATTTT; CDR3 protein: CASSPQEAKREAQHF
D gene: TRBD2; V gene: TRBV4-3; J gene: TRBJ2-6; clone size: .; CDR3 DNA: TGCGCCAGCAGCCAAGAACCAGCGGGGGGCTCTGGGGCCAACGTCCTGACTTTC; CDR3 protein: CASSQEPAGGSGANVLTF
D gene: .; V gene: TRBV3-1/TRBV3-2; J gene: TRBJ1-2; clone size: .; CDR3 DNA: TGTGCCAGCAGCCAGCCAGGGAACTATGGCTACACCTTC; CDR3 protein: CASSQPGNYGYTF
D gene: .; V gene: TRBV5-1; J gene: TRBJ1-1; clone size: .; CDR3 DNA: TGCGCCAGCAGCTTGGCTGTGGGTGCGGACACTGAAGCTTTCTTT; CDR3 protein: CASSLAVGADTEAFF
D gene: TRBD2; V gene: TRBV24-1; J gene: TRBJ2-1; clone size: few; CDR3 DNA: TGTGCCACCAGTGATTCAGCGGGAGAGGGGGGCTACAATGAGCAGTTCTTC; CDR3 protein: CATSDSAGEGGYNEQFF
D gene: .; V gene: TRBV6-5; J gene: TRBJ2-3; clone size: few; CDR3 DNA: TGTGCCAGCAGTTACTCATCGGGGAATAGGGCAGATACGCAGTATTTT; CDR3 protein: CASSYSSGNRADTQYF
D gene: .; V gene: TRBV28; J gene: TRBJ1-1; clone size: few; CDR3 DNA: TGTGCCAGCAGTTTAAGGATGGGGGCAGCTGAAGCTTTCTTT; CDR3 protein: CASSLRMGAAEAFF
D gene: TRBD2; V gene: TRBV13; J gene: TRBJ2-7; clone size: once; CDR3 DNA: TGTGCCAGCAGCCCCTCCGCGACTAGCGGGAGGTACGAGCAGTACTTC; CDR3 protein: CASSPSATSGRYEQYF
D gene: TRBD2; V gene: TRBV27; J gene: TRBJ2-3; clone size: .; CDR3 DNA: TGTGCCAGCAGGGGAGCGGGAGTGGCAGCAGATACGCAGTATTTT; CDR3 protein: CASRGAGVAADTQYF
D gene: TRBD1; V gene: TRBV2; J gene: TRBJ1-1; clone size: few; CDR3 DNA: TGTGCCAGCAGGTACGGGACAGGGAACACTGAAGCTTTCTTT; CDR3 protein: CASRYGTGNTEAFF
D gene: TRBD1; V gene: TRBV2; J gene: TRBJ1-6; clone size: .; CDR3 DNA: TGTGCCGGAGAAAAAATTGGACAGGGGGAGCTAAATTCACCCCTCCACTTT; CDR3 protein: CAGEKIGQGELNSPLHF
D gene: TRBD2; V gene: TRBV28; J gene: TRBJ2-3; clone size: .; CDR3 DNA: TGTGCCATCATCCGTAGACTAGCGGTGGACCCAGATACGCAGTATTTT; CDR3 protein: CAIIRRLAVDPDTQYF
D gene: TRBD1; V gene: TRBV9; J gene: TRBJ1-2; clone size: .; CDR3 DNA: TGTGCCAGCAGCGTAGGTAGGAGGGGCCCGGGACAGGGGGTTATGAACTATGGCTACACCTTC; CDR3 protein: CASSVGRRGPGQGVMNYGYTF
D gene: .; V gene: TRBV21-1; J gene: TRBJ1-5; clone size: .; CDR3 DNA: TGTGCCAGCAGTCCCTCGGGGGGGGGCAGGAATCAGCCCCAGCATTTT; CDR3 protein: CASSPSGGGRNQPQHF
D gene: TRBD2; V gene: TRBV11-3; J gene: TRBJ2-1; clone size: .; CDR3 DNA: TGTGCCAGCAGCCGTTCTAGCGGACGCTACAATGAGCAGTTCTTC; CDR3 protein: CASSRSSGRYNEQFF
D gene: .; V gene: TRBV15; J gene: TRBJ2-7; clone size: .; CDR3 DNA: TGTGCCACCAGCATTGCATATTTAACTCCCTTGGAGCAGTACTTC; CDR3 protein: CATSIAYLTPLEQYF
D gene: .; V gene: TRBV18; J gene: TRBJ1-1; clone size: .; CDR3 DNA: TGTGCCAGCTCACCGATCGAGGGCCGGGGGGGTAAGGCTGAAGCTTTCTTT; CDR3 protein: CASSPIEGRGGKAEAFF
D gene: .; V gene: TRBV28; J gene: TRBJ2-7; clone size: .; CDR3 DNA: TGTGCCAGCAGTTTAGTCCCGGGTCCCGAGCAGTACTTC; CDR3 protein: CASSLVPGPEQYF
D gene: TRBD1; V gene: TRBV6-6; J gene: TRBJ1-1; clone size: .; CDR3 DNA: TGTGCCAGCAGATGGGGCGGACAGGAAAACACTGAAGCTTTCTTT; CDR3 protein: CASRWGGQENTEAFF